These 17 T cell receptor beta chains came from one sample sequenced in a study of graft-versus-host responses after intestinal transplantation. Assay: immunoSEQ multiplex PCR; the TCRdb copy retains only in-frame clones and omits some. This table holds around 54,000 clones, 91% found once. The material sequenced was PBMCs, taken 650 to 670 days after intestinal transplant. The receptors originated from a human patient who received an intestinal transplant, so some T cells may come from the graft donor.

The V call is TRBV19, the J call TRBJ2-5; TRBD2 agrees at 8 bases. The CDR3 contains 16 residues. In germline, CDR1 is LNHDA, CDR2 SQIVND (reference sequence). Unmatched junction bases numbered 9, after V lost 2 bases and J lost 4 bases. The CDR3 bases are TGTGCCAGTAGTATATACTCGGGGGGGCTGCGAGAGACCCAGTACTTC. Amino acids: CASSIYSGGLRETQYF.

The chain uses TRBV4-2 and TRBJ1-2; D possibly corresponds to TRBD1 (6 bases). With 4 bases removed from V and 1 base from J, the gap between germline ends came to 22 bases. CDR3 length equals 18 residues. In germline, CDR1 is LGHNA, CDR2 YNFKEQ. CDR3 loop: CASSPYTGDKSDNYGYTF. CDR3 nucleotides: TGTGCCAGCAGCCCGTACACCGGGGACAAGTCAGATAACTATGGCTACACCTTC.

This sequence joins TRBV6-5 and TRBJ2-2; D may be TRBD1 (6 bases). This CDR3 is 14 amino acids long. V lost 2 bases, J lost 5 bases, and 9 bases lay in between. Germline V gives CDR1 MNHEY, CDR2 SVGAGI. The CDR3 nucleotides are TGTGCCAGCAGTTACGGGACACCAACCGGGGAGCTGTTTTTT. This codes for CASSYGTPTGELFF.

V usage is TRBV7-9 and J usage is TRBJ2-6, with D perhaps being TRBD1 or TRBD2 (5 bases each). Germline loops: CDR1 SEHNR, CDR2 FQNEAQ (reference sequence). V was shortened by 9 bases and J by 8 bases, with 20 bases between the two germline ends. The CDR3 runs 15 residues. CDR3 region: CASSPGPLQTNVLTF. The CDR3, as DNA: TGTGCCAGTAGCCCGGGGCCACTCCAAACCAACGTCCTGACTTTC. Supplemented by reference TRBV7-9 and TRBJ2-6, the full variable domain reads DTGVSQNPRHKITKRGQNVTFRCDPISEHNRLYWYRQTLGQGPEFLTYFQNEAQLEKSRLLSDRFSAERPKGSFSTLEIQRTEQGDSAMYLCASSPGPLQTNVLTFGAGSRLTVL.

This clone was seen a single time. The chain links TRBV29-1 to TRBJ2-3; 7 bases match TRBD2. The trim removed 4 bases at V and 0 bases at J, leaving 10 bases unmatched. Germline V CDR1 and CDR2: SQVTM, ANQGSEA. The CDR3 runs to 16 residues. This CDR3 is CSVAAGGMTSTDTQYF. Written as DNA, the CDR3 is TGCAGCGTTGCCGCCGGGGGGATGACTAGCACAGATACGCAGTATTTT.

V usage is TRBV14 and J usage is TRBJ1-1, with unresolved D. Per the germline V gene, CDR1 is SGHDN and CDR2 is FVKESK. V was cut by 5 bases and J by 0 bases, with 25 bases left in between. The CDR3 contains 19 residues. The CDR3 DNA reads TGTGCCAGCAGCTCCACCTACAGCGGATTGATGAGGGTGAACACTGAAGCTTTCTTT. The encoded protein is CASSSTYSGLMRVNTEAFF.

This sequence joins TRBV13 and TRBJ2-1; the match to TRBD2 covers 13 bases. Germline assignment: CDR1 PRHDT and CDR2 FYEKMQ (reference sequence). The CDR3 is made up of 18 amino acids. Trimming at V came to 5 bases and at J to 5 bases, leaving 12 bases not matched to a gene. DNA for the CDR3: TGTGCCAGCAGCCCGGGATTGACTAGCGGGGGGCCCAACAATGAGCAGTTCTTC. It codes for CASSPGLTSGGPNNEQFF.

This chain joins TRBV6-6 and TRBJ1-1; no reliable D call. The ends were cut back, 11 bases at V and 0 bases at J, with 10 bases in the middle. The CDR3 contains 12 residues. Germline-derived CDR1 and CDR2 are MNHNY and SVGAGI (reference sequence). CDR3 coding DNA: TGTGCCGTCGGAAACCTGAACACTGAAGCTTTCTTT. It is translated as CAVGNLNTEAFF.

The chain uses TRBV5-1 and TRBJ2-7, with no clear D. V was shortened by 4 bases and J by 2 bases, with 4 bases between the two germline ends. The germline gives CDR1 SGHRS, CDR2 YFSETQ. The CDR3 totals 11 residues. DNA of the CDR3: TGCGCCAGCAGCGATACCTACGAGCAGTACTTC. As protein: CASSDTYEQYF.

J is TRBJ1-5 and V is TRBV5-4, with unresolved D. V dropped 3 bases and J dropped 2 bases, with 6 bases sitting between them. CDR1 and CDR2 from the germline V gene are SGHNT and YYREEE (reference sequence). The CDR3 runs to 13 residues. This CDR3 is CASSSGGNQPQHF. CDR3 DNA sequence: TGTGCCAGCAGCTCAGGCGGCAATCAGCCCCAGCATTTT.

V is TRBV19 and J is TRBJ2-1; TRBD2 matches at 8 bases. V gave up 3 bases and J gave up 12 bases; unmatched junction bases: 16. CDR1 is LNHDA, CDR2 SQIVND, per germline (reference sequence). The length of the CDR3 is 16 residues. CDR3 in DNA: TGTGCCAGTAGTATTGGGGCGGGGGGCTTCGCTATATGGCAGTTCTTC. Translated: CASSIGAGGFAIWQFF. The whole variable domain, filled in from reference TRBV19 and TRBJ2-1, reads DGGITQSPKYLFRKEGQNVTLSCEQNLNHDAMYWYRQDPGQGLRLIYYSQIVNDFQKGDIAEGYSVSREKKESFPLTVTSAQKNPTAFYLCASSIGAGGFAIWQFFGPGTRLTVL.

This clone has a single count. The gene calls are TRBV6-1 and TRBJ1-2; TRBD1 agrees at 9 bases. The length of the CDR3 is 15 residues. The ends lost 6 bases at V and 5 bases at J; junction bases unmatched: 10. From germline, CDR1 is MNHNS and CDR2 SASEGT. In DNA form, the CDR3 reads TGTGCCAGCAGAATAACTGGGGGGACAGGGTATGGCTACACCTTC. It encodes CASRITGGTGYGYTF.

V gene TRBV4-1 combines with J gene TRBJ1-1; 8 bases fit TRBD1. Germline CDR1 reads MGHRA; CDR2 reads YSYEKL. V shed 1 base and J 10 bases; nucleotides not matched to a gene: 20. CDR3 length: 18 residues. The CDR3 DNA follows: TGCGCCAGCAGCCAAGTCTCCCACTCAGGGGGCCGAAGTATCGGAGCTTTCTTT. Translated, it gives CASSQVSHSGGRSIGAFF.

This clone was counted only a few times. This chain connects TRBV5-1 to TRBJ2-5; weak D call: TRBD1 (5 bases). With 3 bases removed from V and 5 bases from J, the gap between germline ends came to 17 bases. Germline loops: CDR1 SGHRS, CDR2 YFSETQ. The CDR3 covers 15 residues. The CDR3 DNA is TGCGCCAGCAGCTCCATCGACTCGAAGGGGGAGACCCAGTACTTC. Translating it yields CASSSIDSKGETQYF.

The chain links TRBV11-1 to TRBJ1-4; weak D call: TRBD1 (5 bases). With 4 bases removed from V and 7 bases from J, the gap between germline ends came to 16 bases. The CDR3 length is 15 residues. The germline V gene has CDR1 SGHAT and CDR2 FQDESV (reference sequence). CDR3 in amino acids: CASSSTDSYPEKLFF. Written as DNA, the CDR3 is TGTGCCAGCAGCTCCACTGACAGTTATCCTGAAAAACTGTTTTTT. The variable domain in full, completed from reference TRBV11-1 and TRBJ1-4, reads EAEVAQSPRYKITEKSQAVAFWCDPISGHATLYWYRQILGQGPELLVQFQDESVVDDSQLPKDRFSAERLKGVDSTLKIQPAELGDSAMYLCASSSTDSYPEKLFFGSGTQLSVL.

The CDR3 region is CASSLSINQPQHF. DNA for the CDR3: TGTGCCAGCAGTTTATCGATTAATCAGCCCCAGCATTTT. The V call is TRBV27, the J call TRBJ1-5; D unresolved. Germline V gives CDR1 MNHEY, CDR2 SMNVEV (reference sequence). This CDR3 has 13 amino acids. Trimming shortened V by 0 bases and J by 4 bases, and 4 bases separated the two germline ends.

The chain is built from TRBV12-5 and TRBJ2-4, with D possibly called TRBD1 or TRBD2 (6 bases each). The V and J ends lost 3 bases and 8 bases respectively, with 14 bases between them. Germline CDR1 reads LGHNT; CDR2 reads FRNRAP. This CDR3 has 14 amino acids. The CDR3 DNA follows: TGTGCTAGTGGTTTATCCGGGGGCGCATACATTCAGTACTTC. This sequence encodes CASGLSGGAYIQYF. The full variable domain, in which reference TRBV12-5 and TRBJ2-4 provide the parts outside the CDR3, is DARVTQTPRHKVTEMGQEVTMRCQPILGHNTVFWYRQTMMQGLELLAYFRNRAPLDDSGMPKDRFSAEMPDATLATLKIQPSEPRDSAVYFCASGLSGGAYIQYFGAGTRLSVL.